This entry lists 27 T cell receptor beta chains sequenced from one sample in a study of shared clonotypes between healthy human individuals. Data came from immunoSEQ multiplex PCR; TCRdb stores just in-frame clones and leaves some out. The sample includes about 1.5 million clones, approximately 98% of them seen just once. The specimen was naive CD4+ T cells sorted from blood. Subset given: CD45RA+ positively selected. All receptors derive from a young man in good health.

To note about this clone: The sample holds other DNA sequences that translate to the same CDR3. V and J are TRBV7-2 and TRBJ2-5; D not certain. CDR1 and CDR2 (germline): SGHTA, FQGNSA. The germline V and J ends were trimmed by 5 bases and 5 bases, with 9 bases remaining between them. The CDR3 totals 12 residues. This CDR3 is CASSDPGETQYF. CDR3 in DNA: TGTGCCAGCAGCGATCCCGGGGAGACCCAGTACTTC.

As DNA, the CDR3 is TGCGCCAGCAGAAGGGACTATCAGTACAATGAGCAGTTCTTC. This sequence encodes CASRRDYQYNEQFF. The chain is built from TRBV5-1 and TRBJ2-1; 7 bases line up with TRBD2. This CDR3 has 14 amino acids. The trim removed 5 bases at V and 4 bases at J, leaving 6 bases unmatched. The germline V gene has CDR1 SGHRS and CDR2 YFSETQ.

Regarding this clone: The sample has other DNA sequences that encode this CDR3 too. The rearrangement joins TRBV19 to TRBJ2-3, with D unresolved. V was shortened by 4 bases and J by 2 bases, with 4 bases between the two germline ends. Germline values: CDR1 LNHDA, CDR2 SQIVND (reference sequence). The CDR3 is 12 amino acids. For the CDR3, the DNA is TGTGCCAGTAGTAGAAACACAGATACGCAGTATTTT. It is translated as CASSRNTDTQYF. Filled out from reference TRBV19 and TRBJ2-3, the complete variable domain reads DGGITQSPKYLFRKEGQNVTLSCEQNLNHDAMYWYRQDPGQGLRLIYYSQIVNDFQKGDIAEGYSVSREKKESFPLTVTSAQKNPTAFYLCASSRNTDTQYFGPGTRLTVL.

Concerning this clone: The same CDR3 arises from other DNA sequences in this sample as well. The chain links TRBV19 to TRBJ1-1; the D gene is possibly TRBD1 (6 bases). Germline values: CDR1 LNHDA, CDR2 SQIVND (reference sequence). CDR3 length: 13 amino acids. Trimming removed 5 bases from V and 0 bases from J, with 7 bases in between. Written as DNA, the CDR3 is TGTGCCAGTAGTGGACAGCTGAACACTGAAGCTTTCTTT. Translated, it gives CASSGQLNTEAFF. Complete variable domain (other parts from reference TRBV19 and TRBJ1-1): DGGITQSPKYLFRKEGQNVTLSCEQNLNHDAMYWYRQDPGQGLRLIYYSQIVNDFQKGDIAEGYSVSREKKESFPLTVTSAQKNPTAFYLCASSGQLNTEAFFGQGTRLTVV.

This clone was found once. This rearrangement joins TRBV6-4 to TRBJ1-1; D is perhaps TRBD1 (5 bases). This CDR3 has 13 residues. Germline V CDR1 and CDR2: MRHNA, SNTAGT. Trimming took 2 bases from V and 8 from J, leaving 12 bases between them. The CDR3 DNA sequence: TGTGCCAGCAGTGACAAACGGGCAGGGGAAGCTTTCTTT. This encodes CASSDKRAGEAFF.

V usage is TRBV6-5 and J usage is TRBJ1-1; D possibly corresponds to TRBD1 (5 bases). V was pared by 2 bases and J by 4 bases, with 14 bases between. The germline V gene encodes CDR1 MNHEY and CDR2 SVGAGI. The CDR3 extends over 15 amino acids. In nucleotides, the CDR3 is TGTGCCAGCAGTTACAGCTCAGGGCTGATCACTGAAGCTTTCTTT. This codes for CASSYSSGLITEAFF.

The chain carries TRBV7-3 and TRBJ2-6, with D possibly matching TRBD1 (6 bases). The CDR3 is 14 residues long. The V gene lost 8 bases and the J gene lost 8 bases, with 16 bases spanning the gap. The germline CDR1 and CDR2 sequences are SGHTA and FQGTGA. CDR3 sequence (DNA): TGTGCCAGCGCCAGGGGTAGGGAGACCAACGTCCTGACTTTC. This translates into CASARGRETNVLTF.

The count of this clone is one. The CDR3 loop reads CASSPLSGQGSTDTQYF. The CDR3 nucleotides read TGTGCCAGCTCACCGCTCTCGGGACAGGGAAGCACAGATACGCAGTATTTT. This chain connects TRBV18 to TRBJ2-3, with TRBD1 identical over 9 bases. The CDR3 consists of 17 residues. The trim removed 3 bases at V and 0 bases at J, leaving 7 bases unmatched. Germline CDR1 is KGHSH and CDR2 is LQKENI.

The chain couples TRBV9 to TRBJ2-3; 8 bases align to TRBD2. J was trimmed by 5 bases and V by 0 bases; bases with no gene match: 5. Germline CDR1 reads SGDLS; CDR2 reads YYNGEE. The CDR3 has 15 residues. The CDR3 region is CASSVEAGGLDTQYF. Written as DNA, the CDR3 is TGTGCCAGCAGCGTAGAGGCGGGAGGATTAGATACGCAGTATTTT.

This rearrangement joins TRBV5-1 to TRBJ2-1; 8 nucleotides align to TRBD2. CDR1 SGHRS and CDR2 YFSETQ come from the germline V gene. V was pared by 0 bases and J by 7 bases, with 9 bases of the junction left unmatched. This CDR3 contains 16 residues. CDR3 nucleotide sequence: TGCGCCAGCAGCTTGGAGGAGCGGGAGACCCGGAATGAGCAGTTCTTC. Amino acid sequence: CASSLEERETRNEQFF.

This chain joins TRBV11-2 and TRBJ2-1, with D possibly matching TRBD2 (6 bases). There are 16 residues in the CDR3. In germline, CDR1 is SGHAT, CDR2 FQNNGV. Trimming took off 6 bases at V and 0 bases at J, with 15 bases between the two ends. The CDR3 DNA sequence: TGTGCCAGCAGATTACCGGGACTTTTCTCCTACAATGAGCAGTTCTTC. Protein product: CASRLPGLFSYNEQFF.

The chain is built from TRBV9 and TRBJ2-4; tentatively, D is TRBD1 (5 bases). Germline V gene sequence: CDR1 SGDLS, CDR2 YYNGEE. V was pared by 0 bases and J by 5 bases, with 15 bases between. The CDR3 sequence is 16 residues long. CDR3 DNA: TGTGCCAGCAGCGTAGGAGGAACAGGCCTGGAAAACATTCAGTACTTC. Its translation: CASSVGGTGLENIQYF.

The V gene is TRBV12-5, the J gene TRBJ1-5; the D gene is possibly TRBD1 (5 bases). Germline values: CDR1 LGHNT, CDR2 FRNRAP. CDR3 length: 14 residues. Trimming pared 7 bases from V and 3 bases from J, leaving 13 bases between. The CDR3 here is CASAPWGSNQPQHF. CDR3 sequence (DNA): TGTGCTAGTGCCCCGTGGGGGTCCAATCAGCCCCAGCATTTT.

The V gene is TRBV7-8, the J gene TRBJ2-2; 7 bases fit TRBD1. The junction had 11 bases not matched to a gene; V was cut back by 5 bases and J by 8 bases. This CDR3 comprises 15 residues. CDR1 is SGHVS, CDR2 FQNEAQ, per germline. The CDR3 DNA is TGTGCCAGCAGCAAGGGACAGTTTAACATTGGGGAGCTGTTTTTT. Translation gives CASSKGQFNIGELFF.

The V and J genes are TRBV11-2 and TRBJ1-2; TRBD1 might be the D (6 bases). The CDR3 runs 13 residues. V was clipped by 5 bases and J by 4 bases, with 11 bases between them. The germline gives CDR1 SGHAT, CDR2 FQNNGV. The CDR3 loop reads CASSPQGSYGYTF. In nucleotides, the CDR3 is TGTGCCAGCAGCCCACAGGGATCCTATGGCTACACCTTC.

V usage is TRBV5-1 and J usage is TRBJ2-3; TRBD2 agrees at 10 bases. Germline CDR1 SGHRS, CDR2 YFSETQ. The CDR3 loop spans 15 amino acids. J lost 2 bases, V lost 5 bases, and 5 bases had no gene match. CDR3 loop: CASSPLAGATDTQYF. For the CDR3, the DNA is TGCGCCAGCAGTCCCCTAGCGGGAGCCACAGATACGCAGTATTTT.

The chain joins TRBV5-1 to TRBJ2-1; 9 bases map to TRBD2. V gave up 4 bases and J gave up 3 bases; unmatched junction bases: 5. Germline V gene data show CDR1 as SGHRS and CDR2 as YFSETQ. The CDR3 runs 15 residues. Written as DNA, the CDR3 is TGCGCCAGCAGCACCGGACTAGCGAGCTACAATGAGCAGTTCTTC. Translation gives CASSTGLASYNEQFF.

The chain carries TRBV11-3 and TRBJ2-1, with 9 bases matching TRBD2. V dropped 0 bases and J dropped 9; count of bases not matched to a gene: 6. The CDR3 length is 15 residues. Germline V CDR1 and CDR2: SGHNT, YENEEA. The CDR3 loop is CASSLDRGLAGEQFF. The CDR3 DNA sequence: TGTGCCAGCAGCTTAGATCGGGGACTAGCTGGTGAGCAGTTCTTC. Together with reference TRBV11-3 and TRBJ2-1, the CDR3 gives the full variable domain: EAGVVQSPRYKIIEKKQPVAFWCNPISGHNTLYWYLQNLGQGPELLIRYENEEAVDDSQLPKDRFSAERLKGVDSTLKIQPAELGDSAVYLCASSLDRGLAGEQFFGPGTRLTVL.

The gene calls are TRBV6-1 and TRBJ1-5; D might be TRBD1 (5 bases). Trimming took off 3 bases at V and 4 bases at J, with 13 bases between the two ends. Germline V gene lookup returns CDR1 MNHNS and CDR2 SASEGT. CDR3 length: 15 amino acids. CDR3 sequence: CASSENGAVNQPQHF. The CDR3 DNA reads TGTGCCAGCAGTGAGAATGGGGCGGTGAATCAGCCCCAGCATTTT.

This clone was observed once. This chain joins TRBV5-4 and TRBJ1-2; D is undetermined. Germline V CDR1 and CDR2: SGHNT, YYREEE (reference sequence). The CDR3 is 13 residues long. Trimming removed 5 bases at V and 8 bases at J, with 16 bases between. The CDR3, as DNA: TGTGCCAGCAGAAAACCGGACTCGGGCGGCTACACCTTC. Translating it yields CASRKPDSGGYTF.

This chain uses TRBV9 with TRBJ1-3, with 8 bases that match TRBD1. J gave up 2 bases and V 0 bases, and 4 bases lay outside the gene matches. Germline V gene lookup returns CDR1 SGDLS and CDR2 YYNGEE. This CDR3 is built from 16 residues. DNA for the CDR3: TGTGCCAGCAGCGTAGGGGAGACAGGGGCTGGAAACACCATATATTTT. This sequence encodes CASSVGETGAGNTIYF.

The rearrangement links TRBV9 to TRBJ2-7; D is undetermined. This CDR3 comprises 13 residues. Between the trimmed V and J ends, which lost 3 bases and 7 bases, there was a span of 14 bases. The germline V gene encodes CDR1 SGDLS and CDR2 YYNGEE. The CDR3 here is CASSAHGLFEQYF. CDR3 coding DNA: TGTGCCAGCAGCGCCCACGGCCTTTTTGAGCAGTACTTC.

For this clone: This sample includes further DNA sequences coding for the same CDR3. The chain links TRBV28 to TRBJ1-2, with D uncertain. The CDR3 has 12 amino acids. V was trimmed by 5 bases and J by 4 bases, leaving 8 bases between them. Germline CDR1 MDHEN, CDR2 SYDVKM. Written as DNA, the CDR3 is TGTGCCAGCAGTACTACAGTCTATGGCTACACCTTC. Translation: CASSTTVYGYTF.

CDR3 in amino acids: CASIVELGQGAGEQFF. CDR3 bases: TGTGCCAGCATCGTTGAGTTGGGACAGGGGGCAGGTGAGCAGTTCTTC. This chain links TRBV11-2 with TRBJ2-1; 12 nucleotides line up with TRBD1. This CDR3 has 16 amino acids. V was pared by 7 bases and J by 9 bases, with 13 bases of the junction left unmatched. Germline V gene data show CDR1 as SGHAT and CDR2 as FQNNGV. The whole variable domain, remainder taken from reference TRBV11-2 and TRBJ2-1, is EAGVAQSPRYKIIEKRQSVAFWCNPISGHATLYWYQQILGQGPKLLIQFQNNGVVDDSQLPKDRFSAERLKGVDSTLKIQPAKLEDSAVYLCASIVELGQGAGEQFFGPGTRLTVL.

The genes are TRBV19 and TRBJ1-2; 9 bases map to TRBD1. V shed 3 bases, J shed 4 bases, and the junction held 3 bases outside the gene matches. CDR3 length: 14 amino acids. Germline values: CDR1 LNHDA, CDR2 SQIVND (reference sequence). In DNA form, the CDR3 reads TGTGCCAGTAGTATGGACAGGGGCGGCTATGGCTACACCTTC. Residues: CASSMDRGGYGYTF.

This sequence joins TRBV15 and TRBJ1-5; D is unclear. Trimming stripped 0 bases from V and 5 bases from J, with 11 bases between. This CDR3 contains 15 residues. Per germline, CDR1 LNHNV and CDR2 YYDKDF (reference sequence). The CDR3 nucleotides read TGTGCCACCAGCAGAGAGCAGGTGACTCATCAGCCCCAGCATTTT. Translation: CATSREQVTHQPQHF. Variable domain in full (rest from reference TRBV15 and TRBJ1-5): DAMVIQNPRYQVTQFGKPVTLSCSQTLNHNVMYWYQQKSSQAPKLLFHYYDKDFNNEADTPDNFQSRRPNTSFCFLDIRSPGLGDTAMYLCATSREQVTHQPQHFGDGTRLSIL.

The J gene is TRBJ1-4, the V gene TRBV25-1, with D unresolved. The germline CDR1 and CDR2 sequences are MGHDK and SYGVNS. V lost 4 bases to trimming and J lost 4 bases, with 7 bases between them. The CDR3 totals 13 residues. The CDR3 DNA is TGTGCCAGCAGTGTACAGATTAATGAAAAACTGTTTTTT. It is translated as CASSVQINEKLFF.